Shown below are 14 T cell receptor beta chains from a single sample sequenced in a study of blood T cell repertoires in COVID-19 (dated by TCRdb to about 2020). Libraries were built with the immunoSEQ multiplex PCR assay. Not all clones reach the TCRdb copy of this immuneACCESS table, which keeps in-frame sequences only. Checked studies attribute under half of the gap to unresolved V genes and leave the rest unexplained. This sample comprises about 23,000 clones, about 90% of them detected only once. The ten largest clones add up to about 20% of the sample. Sequences were obtained from peripheral blood. These receptors all stem from a man in his 70s in a cohort sampled during active COVID-19.

The chain carries TRBV7-8 and TRBJ2-7; 9 bases align to TRBD1. V lost 5 bases and J lost 2; bases outside the gene matches: 10. Germline loops: CDR1 SGHVS, CDR2 FQNEAQ. The CDR3 covers 16 residues. Here the CDR3 reads CASSAPGQGSTYEQYF. The CDR3 coding sequence is TGTGCCAGCAGCGCACCGGGACAGGGTTCCACCTACGAGCAGTACTTC.

The rearrangement links TRBV6-5 to TRBJ2-7, with 10 positions matching TRBD1. This CDR3 spans 15 amino acids. The germline gives CDR1 MNHEY, CDR2 SVGAGI. The junction had 8 bases not matched to a gene; V was cut back by 6 bases and J by 3 bases. CDR3 DNA sequence: TGTGCCAGCAGGAGAATCGGGACAGGGGACTACGAGCAGTACTTC. Its protein is CASRRIGTGDYEQYF.

This clone is labeled medium-sized. The chain has TRBV5-1 and TRBJ2-1; maybe TRBD2 (5 bases). CDR1 SGHRS and CDR2 YFSETQ come from the germline V gene. CDR3 length: 14 residues. V was shortened by 2 bases and J by 6 bases, with 12 bases between the two germline ends. The CDR3 is CASSLRASSNEQFF. CDR3 nucleotide sequence: TGCGCCAGCAGCTTACGGGCTAGCAGCAATGAGCAGTTCTTC. The full variable domain, in which reference TRBV5-1 and TRBJ2-1 provide the parts outside the CDR3, is KAGVTQTPRYLIKTRGQQVTLSCSPISGHRSVSWYQQTPGQGLQFLFEYFSETQRNKGNFPGRFSGRQFSNSRSEMNVSTLELGDSALYLCASSLRASSNEQFFGPGTRLTVL.

In DNA, the CDR3 is TGTGCCAGCAGTGTAACTAGCGGGAGGGCCGTTAGCACCGGGGAGCTGTTTTTT. It codes for CASSVTSGRAVSTGELFF. The rearrangement joins TRBV2 to TRBJ2-2; 13 positions agree with TRBD2. V gave up 4 bases and J gave up 4 bases; unmatched junction bases: 9. Germline CDR1 reads SNHLY; CDR2 reads FYNNEI. The CDR3 runs to 18 residues.

V and J are TRBV7-9 and TRBJ1-4; D ambiguous. V was trimmed by 1 base and J by 5 bases, leaving 8 bases between them. The CDR3 sequence is 14 residues long. The germline gives CDR1 SEHNR, CDR2 FQNEAQ (reference sequence). For the CDR3, the DNA is TGTGCCAGCAGCTTAGTTTCTGAGAATGAAAAACTGTTTTTT. Its protein product is CASSLVSENEKLFF.

The chain couples TRBV19 to TRBJ2-2; the match to TRBD1 covers 8 bases. This CDR3 spans 13 amino acids. Germline CDR1 and CDR2: LNHDA and SQIVND (reference sequence). J lost 4 bases, V lost 10 bases, and 5 bases had no gene match. The DNA for the CDR3 is TGTGCCAATAGGACAGGGTGCACCGGGGAGCTGTTTTTT. Its protein is CANRTGCTGELFF.

This chain links TRBV5-5 with TRBJ2-7; possibly TRBD1 for D (6 bases). The germline CDR1 and CDR2 sequences are SGHKS and YYEKEE (reference sequence). Trimming took 0 bases from V and 2 from J, leaving 12 bases between them. The CDR3 totals 15 residues. The CDR3 nucleotides are TGTGCCAGCAGCTTGGCAGGGGAGTCTCCCTACGAGCAGTACTTC. It codes for CASSLAGESPYEQYF.

The chain couples TRBV4-1 to TRBJ2-7; 9 bases map to TRBD2. Germline V gene data show CDR1 as MGHRA and CDR2 as YSYEKL. Trimming at V came to 1 base and at J to 6 bases, leaving 10 bases not matched to a gene. There are 16 residues in the CDR3. The DNA for the CDR3 is TGCGCCAGCAGCCAAGTCAATTTAGCGGGAGAAGGCGAGCAGTACTTC. Amino acids: CASSQVNLAGEGEQYF.

V usage is TRBV4-3 and J usage is TRBJ1-2; D is undetermined. Germline V gene sequence: CDR1 LGHNA, CDR2 YSLEER. Trimming shortened V by 4 bases and J by 8 bases, and 17 bases separated the two germline ends. This CDR3 comprises 14 residues. The CDR3 bases are TGCGCCAGCAGCCGCTCAAGAACAGCGGGGGGCTACACCTTC. It translates to CASSRSRTAGGYTF.

The J gene is TRBJ2-3, the V gene TRBV24-1; D is possibly TRBD2 (7 bases). This CDR3 has 15 residues. Trimming shortened V by 1 base and J by 3 bases, and 10 bases separated the two germline ends. Germline-derived CDR1 and CDR2 are KGHDR and SFDVKD. In DNA form, the CDR3 reads TGTGCCACCAGTGATTTCAAGGGGGGGACAGATACGCAGTATTTT. It specifies CATSDFKGGTDTQYF.

The V and J genes are TRBV18 and TRBJ1-5; D is uncertain. V lost 3 bases to trimming and J lost 13 bases, with 13 bases between them. The germline CDR1 and CDR2 sequences are KGHSH and LQKENI. The CDR3 is 12 residues long. DNA for the CDR3: TGTGCCAGCTCACCGGGTCTAGGAACTCAGCATTTT. Amino acids: CASSPGLGTQHF. Full variable domain (missing parts from reference TRBV18 and TRBJ1-5): NAGVMQNPRHLVRRRGQEARLRCSPMKGHSHVYWYRQLPEEGLKFMVYLQKENIIDESGMPKERFSAEFPKEGPSILRIQQVVRGDSAAYFCASSPGLGTQHFGDGTRLSIL.

The chain carries TRBV7-3 and TRBJ2-3; 10 nucleotides agree with TRBD2. V shed 5 bases and J 4 bases; nucleotides not matched to a gene: 15. This CDR3 has 18 residues. The germline V gene has CDR1 SGHTA and CDR2 FQGTGA. The CDR3 loop is CASSPLSLASGRSDTQYF. The DNA of the CDR3 is TGTGCCAGCAGCCCCCTTTCCCTGGCTAGCGGGAGATCAGATACGCAGTATTTT.

The chain links TRBV7-9 to TRBJ2-1; possibly TRBD1 for D (6 bases). The germline V gene encodes CDR1 SEHNR and CDR2 FQNEAQ (reference sequence). The V end lost 3 bases, the J end lost 10 bases, and 16 bases lay between the germline ends. The CDR3 length is 14 residues. CDR3 residues: CASSFRDTLWEQFF. The CDR3 DNA reads TGTGCCAGCAGCTTTCGGGACACATTATGGGAGCAGTTCTTC.

The chain recombines TRBV5-1 with TRBJ1-1; 7 bases agree with TRBD1. V shed 1 base and J 10 bases; nucleotides not matched to a gene: 4. This CDR3 spans 12 amino acids. The germline V gene encodes CDR1 SGHRS and CDR2 YFSETQ. The CDR3, as DNA: TGCGCCAGCAGCTTGACAGGGGCGGGAGCTTTCTTT. The encoded protein is CASSLTGAGAFF.